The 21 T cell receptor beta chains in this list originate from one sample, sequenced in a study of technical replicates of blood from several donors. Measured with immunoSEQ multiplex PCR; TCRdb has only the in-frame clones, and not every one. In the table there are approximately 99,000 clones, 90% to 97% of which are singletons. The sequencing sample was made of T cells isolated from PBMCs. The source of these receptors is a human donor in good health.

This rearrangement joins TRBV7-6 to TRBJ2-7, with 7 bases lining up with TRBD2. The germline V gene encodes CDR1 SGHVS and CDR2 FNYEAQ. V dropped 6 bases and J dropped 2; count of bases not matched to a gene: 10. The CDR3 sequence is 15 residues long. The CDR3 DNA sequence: TGTGCCAGCAGTCACATAGCGGGTGGCACCTACGAGCAGTACTTC. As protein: CASSHIAGGTYEQYF.

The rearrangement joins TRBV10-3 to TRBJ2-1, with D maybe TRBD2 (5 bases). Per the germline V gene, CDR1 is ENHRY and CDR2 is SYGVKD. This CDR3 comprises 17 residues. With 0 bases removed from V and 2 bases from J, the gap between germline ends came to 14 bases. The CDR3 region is CAISESGGGPAYNEQFF. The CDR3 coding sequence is TGTGCCATCAGTGAGTCGGGCGGCGGGCCCGCCTACAATGAGCAGTTCTTC.

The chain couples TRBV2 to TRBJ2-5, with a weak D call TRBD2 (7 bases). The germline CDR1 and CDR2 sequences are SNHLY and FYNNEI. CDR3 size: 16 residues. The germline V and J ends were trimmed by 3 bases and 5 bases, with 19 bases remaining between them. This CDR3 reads CASSEGGRGAPETQYF. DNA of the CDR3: TGTGCCAGCAGTGAGGGGGGGCGGGGCGCCCCGGAGACCCAGTACTTC.

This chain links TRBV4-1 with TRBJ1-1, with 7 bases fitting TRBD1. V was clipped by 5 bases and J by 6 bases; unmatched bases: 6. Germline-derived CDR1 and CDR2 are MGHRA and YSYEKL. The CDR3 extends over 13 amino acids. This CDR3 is CASSLEQGAEAFF. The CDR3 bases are TGCGCCAGCAGCTTAGAGCAGGGGGCTGAAGCTTTCTTT.

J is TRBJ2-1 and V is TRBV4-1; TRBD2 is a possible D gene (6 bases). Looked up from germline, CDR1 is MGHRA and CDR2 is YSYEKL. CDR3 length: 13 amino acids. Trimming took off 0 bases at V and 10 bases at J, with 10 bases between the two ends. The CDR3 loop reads CASSQDGSGEQFF. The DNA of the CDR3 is TGCGCCAGCAGCCAAGACGGGAGCGGCGAGCAGTTCTTC.

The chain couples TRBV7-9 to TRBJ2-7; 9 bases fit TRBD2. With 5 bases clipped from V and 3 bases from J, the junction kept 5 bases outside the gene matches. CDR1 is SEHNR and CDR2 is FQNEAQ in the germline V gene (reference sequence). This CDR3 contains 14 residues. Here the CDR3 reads CASSPRLAVYEQYF. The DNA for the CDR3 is TGTGCCAGCAGCCCTCGACTAGCGGTCTACGAGCAGTACTTC.

This chain's CDR3 is CASTPGQGGWWNIQYF. Written as DNA, the CDR3 is TGTGCCAGTACCCCGGGACAGGGAGGATGGTGGAACATTCAGTACTTC. This chain links TRBV19 with TRBJ2-4; 9 bases line up with TRBD1. V was pared by 7 bases and J by 7 bases, with 14 bases of the junction left unmatched. The CDR3 totals 16 residues. Germline CDR1 reads LNHDA; CDR2 reads SQIVND (reference sequence).

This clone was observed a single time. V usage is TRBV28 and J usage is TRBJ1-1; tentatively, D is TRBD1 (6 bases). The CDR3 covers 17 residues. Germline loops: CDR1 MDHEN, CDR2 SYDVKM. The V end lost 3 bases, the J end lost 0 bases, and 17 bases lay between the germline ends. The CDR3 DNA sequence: TGTGCCAGCAGTTTCCAAGGGGGTGTCTACATGAACACTGAAGCTTTCTTT. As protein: CASSFQGGVYMNTEAFF.

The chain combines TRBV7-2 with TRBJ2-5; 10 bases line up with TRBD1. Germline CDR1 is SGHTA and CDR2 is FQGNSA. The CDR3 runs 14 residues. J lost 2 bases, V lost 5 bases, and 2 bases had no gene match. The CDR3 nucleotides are TGTGCCAGCAGCCCGGACAGGGGGCAAGAGACCCAGTACTTC. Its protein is CASSPDRGQETQYF.

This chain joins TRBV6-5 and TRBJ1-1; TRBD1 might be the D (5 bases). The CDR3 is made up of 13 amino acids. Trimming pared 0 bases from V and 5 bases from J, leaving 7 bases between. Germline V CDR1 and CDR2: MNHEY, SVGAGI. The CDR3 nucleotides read TGTGCCAGCAGTTACTCGGGACTAACTGAAGCTTTCTTT. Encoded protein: CASSYSGLTEAFF.

Here the CDR3 reads CASSLEGLWNTEAFF. CDR3 in DNA: TGTGCCAGCAGCTTGGAGGGGTTGTGGAACACTGAAGCTTTCTTT. J is TRBJ1-1 and V is TRBV7-8, with D perhaps matching TRBD1 (5 bases). V lost 3 bases and J 1 base, leaving 12 bases between the germline ends. Germline CDR1 reads SGHVS; CDR2 reads FQNEAQ. The CDR3 has 15 amino acids.

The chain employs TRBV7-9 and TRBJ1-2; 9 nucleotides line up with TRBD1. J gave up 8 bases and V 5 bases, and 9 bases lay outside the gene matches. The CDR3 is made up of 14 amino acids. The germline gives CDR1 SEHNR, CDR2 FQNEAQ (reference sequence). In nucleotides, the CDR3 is TGTGCCAGCAGCGGACAACAGGGGGCGAAGGGCTACACCTTC. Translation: CASSGQQGAKGYTF.

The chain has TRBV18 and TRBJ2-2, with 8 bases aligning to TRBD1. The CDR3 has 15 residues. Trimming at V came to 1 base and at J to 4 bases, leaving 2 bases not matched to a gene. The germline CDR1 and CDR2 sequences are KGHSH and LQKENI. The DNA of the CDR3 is TGTGCCAGCTCACCACTGACAGGGGCCACCGGGGAGCTGTTTTTT. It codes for CASSPLTGATGELFF.

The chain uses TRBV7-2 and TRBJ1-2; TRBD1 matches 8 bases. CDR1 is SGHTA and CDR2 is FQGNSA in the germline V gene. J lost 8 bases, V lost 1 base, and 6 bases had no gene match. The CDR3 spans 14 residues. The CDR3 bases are TGTGCCAGCAGCTTAGTGACAGGGGTGCGGGGCTACACCTTC. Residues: CASSLVTGVRGYTF. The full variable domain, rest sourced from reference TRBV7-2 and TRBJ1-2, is GAGVSQSPSNKVTEKGKDVELRCDPISGHTALYWYRQSLGQGLEFLIYFQGNSAPDKSGLPSDRFSAERTGGSVSTLTIQRTQQEDSAVYLCASSLVTGVRGYTFGSGTRLTVV.

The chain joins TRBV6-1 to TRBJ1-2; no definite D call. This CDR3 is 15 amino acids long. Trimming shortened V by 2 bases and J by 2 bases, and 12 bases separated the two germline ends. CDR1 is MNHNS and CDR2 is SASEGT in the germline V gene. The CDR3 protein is CASSEYFERNYGYTF. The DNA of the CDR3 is TGTGCCAGCAGTGAATACTTTGAGAGGAACTATGGCTACACCTTC.

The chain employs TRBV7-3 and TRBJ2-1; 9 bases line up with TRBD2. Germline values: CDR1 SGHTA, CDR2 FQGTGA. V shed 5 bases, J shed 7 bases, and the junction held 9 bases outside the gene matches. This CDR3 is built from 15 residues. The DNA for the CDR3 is TGTGCCAGCAGCCTCGCTCTAGCGGGGTGGAATGAGCAGTTCTTC. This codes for CASSLALAGWNEQFF.

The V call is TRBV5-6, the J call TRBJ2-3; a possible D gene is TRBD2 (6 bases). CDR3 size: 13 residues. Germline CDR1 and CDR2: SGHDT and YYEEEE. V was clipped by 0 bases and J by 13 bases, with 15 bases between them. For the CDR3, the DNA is TGTGCCAGCAGCTTGGGGGGAGGCTTTCCGAAGTATTTT. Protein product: CASSLGGGFPKYF.

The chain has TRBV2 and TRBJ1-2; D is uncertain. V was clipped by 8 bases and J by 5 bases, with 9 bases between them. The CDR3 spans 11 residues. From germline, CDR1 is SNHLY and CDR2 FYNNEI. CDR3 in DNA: TGTGCCAGCGGGGAGAGATATGGCTACACCTTC. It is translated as CASGERYGYTF.

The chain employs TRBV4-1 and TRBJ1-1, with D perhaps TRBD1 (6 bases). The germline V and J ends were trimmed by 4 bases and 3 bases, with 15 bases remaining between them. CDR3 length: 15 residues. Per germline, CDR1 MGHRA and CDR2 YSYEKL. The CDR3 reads CASSLFGQLYTEAFF. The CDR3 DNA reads TGCGCCAGCAGCCTTTTTGGACAGTTGTACACTGAAGCTTTCTTT.

The CDR3: CAWSVWFQGRESTDTQYF. The CDR3 DNA reads TGTGCCTGGAGTGTTTGGTTCCAGGGGCGGGAGAGCACAGATACGCAGTATTTT. The chain is built from TRBV30 and TRBJ2-3, with D maybe TRBD2 (7 bases). CDR3 size: 18 residues. V gave up 0 bases and J gave up 0 bases, with 19 bases separating them. Germline V CDR1 and CDR2: GTSNPN, SVGIG (reference sequence).

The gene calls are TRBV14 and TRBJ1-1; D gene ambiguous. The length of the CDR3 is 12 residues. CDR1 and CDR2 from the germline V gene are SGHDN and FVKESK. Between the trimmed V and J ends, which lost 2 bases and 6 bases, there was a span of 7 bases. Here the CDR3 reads CASSQRRPEAFF. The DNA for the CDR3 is TGTGCCAGCAGCCAAAGGAGGCCTGAAGCTTTCTTT.